What follows are 10 T cell receptor beta chains derived from one specimen sequenced in a study of T cell changes during pregnancy in multiple sclerosis. The table came from immunoSEQ multiplex PCR; TCRdb's copy has only in-frame clones and leaves some out. The sample carries tens of thousands of clones, more than 90% recorded once. Sample: CD8+ T cells from peripheral blood mononuclear cells, taken in the third trimester of pregnancy. Receptor source: a female donor with multiple sclerosis, enrolled in a pregnancy study.

The J gene is TRBJ2-7, the V gene TRBV28; D gene uncertain. Germline values: CDR1 MDHEN, CDR2 SYDVKM. The CDR3 totals 14 residues. With 3 bases removed from V and 6 bases from J, the gap between germline ends came to 15 bases. The CDR3 region has the DNA TGTGCCAGCAGTTTCATGGTTGCCGGCGGCGAGCAGTACTTC. Translation: CASSFMVAGGEQYF. The variable domain in full, completed from reference TRBV28 and TRBJ2-7, reads DVKVTQSSRYLVKRTGEKVFLECVQDMDHENMFWYRQDPGLGLRLIYFSYDVKMKEKGDIPEGYSVSREKKERFSLILESASTNQTSMYLCASSFMVAGGEQYFGPGTRLTVT.

This clone appeared a single time. This chain connects TRBV5-4 to TRBJ1-1; no definite D call. The CDR3 extends over 12 amino acids. Germline V gene lookup returns CDR1 SGHNT and CDR2 YYREEE (reference sequence). Trimming took off 2 bases at V and 1 base at J, with 3 bases between the two ends. CDR3 sequence: CASSFKNTEAFF. CDR3 in DNA: TGTGCCAGCAGCTTTAAGAACACTGAAGCTTTCTTT. Full variable domain (missing parts from reference TRBV5-4 and TRBJ1-1): ETGVTQSPTHLIKTRGQQVTLRCSSQSGHNTVSWYQQALGQGPQFIFQYYREEENGRGNFPPRFSGLQFPNYSSELNVNALELDDSALYLCASSFKNTEAFFGQGTRLTVV.

In nucleotides, the CDR3 is TGCGCCAGCAGCGCATTTCAGGGGAACACTGAAGCTTTCTTT. Protein: CASSAFQGNTEAFF. The rearrangement uses TRBV4-3 and TRBJ1-1, with D possibly matching TRBD1 (5 bases). The CDR3 runs 14 residues. V shed 5 bases and J shed 1 base, with 11 bases lying between them. Germline values: CDR1 LGHNA, CDR2 YSLEER.

This chain joins TRBV5-1 and TRBJ2-7; 7 nucleotides match TRBD2. The CDR3 has 15 amino acids. Germline V gene lookup returns CDR1 SGHRS and CDR2 YFSETQ. The V and J ends lost 3 bases and 0 bases, in that order; junction bases with no gene match: 6. The CDR3 sequence is CASSSSGSSSYEQYF. CDR3 in DNA: TGCGCCAGCAGCTCTAGCGGATCCAGCTCCTACGAGCAGTACTTC. The whole variable domain, remainder taken from reference TRBV5-1 and TRBJ2-7, is KAGVTQTPRYLIKTRGQQVTLSCSPISGHRSVSWYQQTPGQGLQFLFEYFSETQRNKGNFPGRFSGRQFSNSRSEMNVSTLELGDSALYLCASSSSGSSSYEQYFGPGTRLTVT.

This rearrangement joins TRBV4-1 to TRBJ2-5; perhaps TRBD1 as D (6 bases). V lost 3 bases, J lost 5 bases, and 13 bases lay in between. CDR1 is MGHRA and CDR2 is YSYEKL in the germline V gene. This CDR3 is 14 amino acids long. CDR3 coding DNA: TGCGCCAGCAGCCAGAACCAGGGGCTTGAGACCCAGTACTTC. This encodes CASSQNQGLETQYF.

Concerning this clone: At one of its ends the junction is not consistent with the germline gene, which may arise from a read error. The chain has TRBV19 and TRBJ2-5, with a tentative D call TRBD2 (6 bases). There are 14 residues in the CDR3. Looked up from germline, CDR1 is LNHDA and CDR2 is SQIVND (reference sequence). CDR3 loop: CASGTGGDQETQYF. DNA of the CDR3: TGTGCCAGTGGAACCGGGGGAGACCAGGAGACCCAGTACTTC.

This sequence joins TRBV23-1 and TRBJ1-1; no clear D gene. TRBV23-1 qualifies as an ORF whose function is uncertain. The CDR3 contains 14 residues. V lost 0 bases and J lost 4, with 9 bases in between. The CDR3 loop reads CASSQSGQITEAFF. In DNA form, the CDR3 reads TGCGCCAGCAGTCAATCTGGGCAGATCACTGAAGCTTTCTTT.

CDR3 in amino acids: CASSPGTGTEAFF. Written as DNA, the CDR3 is TGTGCCAGCAGTCCCGGGACAGGGACTGAAGCTTTCTTT. This chain uses TRBV6-5 with TRBJ1-1, with 9 nucleotides matching TRBD1. Germline CDR1 is MNHEY and CDR2 is SVGAGI. This CDR3 region has 13 residues. The V segment lost 5 bases and the J segment 5 bases; nucleotides outside the gene matches: 3.

The chain couples TRBV4-3 to TRBJ2-1, with TRBD2 matching over 8 bases. V lost 4 bases and J lost 5; bases outside the gene matches: 22. The CDR3 sequence is 20 residues long. Germline V gene lookup returns CDR1 LGHNA and CDR2 YSLEER. The CDR3 DNA reads TGCGCCAGCAGCCTAGAATGGATGCGGACTAGCACCTTAGGGGACAATGAGCAGTTCTTC. Protein product: CASSLEWMRTSTLGDNEQFF.

This sequence joins TRBV9 and TRBJ1-4; 8 bases line up with TRBD1. V shed 3 bases, J shed 7 bases, and the junction held 5 bases outside the gene matches. The CDR3 covers 14 residues. Germline lookup yields CDR1 SGDLS and CDR2 YYNGEE. This CDR3 is CASSAGTGGEKLFF. CDR3 bases: TGTGCCAGCAGCGCCGGGACAGGAGGTGAAAAACTGTTTTTT. Variable domain in full (rest from reference TRBV9 and TRBJ1-4): DSGVTQTPKHLITATGQRVTLRCSPRSGDLSVYWYQQSLDQGLQFLIQYYNGEERAKGNILERFSAQQFPDLHSELNLSSLELGDSALYFCASSAGTGGEKLFFGSGTQLSVL.